This T cell receptor (beta chain) came from a study of T-cell reconstitution after alpha-beta-depleted transplantation in children. General study points: Expanded clones from the graft, numbering several hundred, reportedly supplied alpha-beta T cells about two months after transplant. Diversity and T-cell counts at one year after transplant derived mostly from new T cells. Surviving recipient T cells and thymic progenitors underlay high day-60 TCRbeta diversity in some patients.

V shed 4 bases and J shed 6 bases, with 10 bases lying between them. CDR1 SQVTM and CDR2 ANQGSEA come from the germline V gene. This CDR3 has 12 amino acids. Researchers prepared the TCRbeta library using unique molecular identifiers, the study reports. TCRdb independently ran MiXCR on the PCR reads; one entry per CDR3 protein. In the table there are about 420,000 distinct CDR3 sequences, about a sixth of which are singletons. A word on this clonotype: Its antigen is unidentified.

The chain has TRBV29-1 and TRBJ2-1, with D tentatively TRBD1 (6 bases). The clonotype comes from a boy in the first two years of life who had a stem cell transplant for Wiskott-Aldrich syndrome, so the T cells may come from the graft donor. The source was PBMCs, mostly from graft donor cells, collected 360 days after TCRalphabeta/CD19-depleted stem cell transplant. This CDR3 is CSVGGRGNEQFF. CDR3 sequence (DNA): TGCAGCGTTGGGGGCAGGGGCAATGAGCAGTTCTTC.